This TCR beta chain is drawn from a study of spatial heterogeneity in lung cancer. Time point: sample taken at primary tumor resection. General observations from the study: Higher tumor mutation counts went along with higher counts of expanded intratumoral alpha and beta TCRs.

About this clonotype: Antigen unknown.

TCRdb used MiXCR to reprocess the 5' RACE reads, holding one entry per CDR3 protein. Of about 16,000 distinct CDR3 sequences in the sample, around 7.8% were seen once. V was shortened by 1 base and J by 3 bases, with 9 bases between the two germline ends. This CDR3 has 14 residues. The germline gives CDR1 LGHDT, CDR2 YNNKEL (reference sequence). The material sequenced was lung tumor tissue, taken at surgery. V usage is TRBV3-1 and J usage is TRBJ1-1; TRBD1 is a possible D gene (6 bases). The sequence came from a male donor with early-stage non-small cell lung cancer. CDR3 in DNA: TGTGCCAGCAGCCAAGGGGGGGCGTACACTGAAGCTTTCTTT. It specifies CASSQGGAYTEAFF.